The 8 T cell receptor beta chains below come from one sample, sequenced in a study of human T cells and chemical hapten exposure. From the RACE reads, TCRdb called clonotypes with MiXCR, one entry per CDR3 protein. The repertoire holds 34,000 or so distinct CDR3 sequences, with approximately 10% as singletons. Specified time point: pre-sensitization, week 0. Documented treatment: therapeutic diphenylcyclopropenone sensitization with weekly scalp DPC. The starting material, unfractionated whole blood, was used for total RNA extraction. The source material was whole blood, sampled in connection with sensitization to the hapten diphenylcyclopropenone (DPC). These receptors were obtained from a man in his forties or fifties with alopecia areata. Some clones in this sample may be carry-over from other donors' samples.

This clonotype was picked up many times. This chain links TRBV20-1 with TRBJ2-7; the D is unclear. Germline V lookup: CDR1 DFQATT, CDR2 SNEGSKA (reference sequence). The length of the CDR3 is 15 residues. Trimming stripped 0 bases from V and 0 bases from J, with 12 bases between. The CDR3 DNA follows: TGCAGTGCTAGAGACCGCAGATTTCCCTCCTACGAGCAGTACTTC. The encoded protein is CSARDRRFPSYEQYF.

This clonotype was seen many times. The rearrangement uses TRBV29-1 and TRBJ2-1; 8 bases are shared with TRBD2. V dropped 7 bases and J dropped 9; count of bases not matched to a gene: 14. The CDR3 is 14 residues long. CDR1 is SQVTM and CDR2 is ANQGSEA in the germline V gene. In nucleotides, the CDR3 is TGCAGCGGGACCGGGACTAGTGTCTCCCGTGAGCAGTTCTTC. Its protein is CSGTGTSVSREQFF.

V gene TRBV29-1 combines with J gene TRBJ1-2, with 11 positions matching TRBD1. After removal of 7 bases from V and 4 bases from J, the junction contained 11 bases not matched to a gene. This CDR3 region has 15 residues. Germline assignment: CDR1 SQVTM and CDR2 ANQGSEA. CDR3 DNA sequence: TGCAGCGCTGTCCCCGGGACAGGGGGGTTCTATGGCTACACCTTC. Its protein product is CSAVPGTGGFYGYTF.

The genes are TRBV19 and TRBJ1-5, with TRBD1 matching 8 bases. In germline, CDR1 is LNHDA, CDR2 SQIVND (reference sequence). V lost 6 bases, J lost 4 bases, and 5 bases stayed unmatched. The CDR3 runs to 14 residues. DNA of the CDR3: TGTGCCAGTAGAAGGACAGGGCAAAATCAGCCCCAGCATTTT. This encodes CASRRTGQNQPQHF. Supplemented by reference TRBV19 and TRBJ1-5, the full variable domain reads DGGITQSPKYLFRKEGQNVTLSCEQNLNHDAMYWYRQDPGQGLRLIYYSQIVNDFQKGDIAEGYSVSREKKESFPLTVTSAQKNPTAFYLCASRRTGQNQPQHFGDGTRLSIL.

This clonotype occurred many times. The V call is TRBV7-8, the J call TRBJ2-2; TRBD1 aligns across 11 bases. CDR3 length: 16 residues. Per germline, CDR1 SGHVS and CDR2 FQNEAQ. Germline trimming cut 8 bases from V and 4 bases from J; bases unmatched to any gene: 9. CDR3 DNA sequence: TGTGCCAGCTTGCCATCAGGGACAGGGGGCACCGGGGAGCTGTTTTTT. It codes for CASLPSGTGGTGELFF.

This clonotype was observed at least ten times. The chain uses TRBV29-1 and TRBJ2-3; unclear D gene. This CDR3 has 12 amino acids. V was shortened by 3 bases and J by 4 bases, with 8 bases between the two germline ends. The germline V gene encodes CDR1 SQVTM and CDR2 ANQGSEA. The CDR3 loop is CSVEEIPDTQYF. CDR3 nucleotides: TGCAGCGTTGAGGAGATCCCAGATACGCAGTATTTT.

This clonotype was detected a few times. The genes are TRBV4-1 and TRBJ1-3; D is uncertain. The CDR3 consists of 12 residues. With 3 bases removed from V and 4 bases from J, the gap between germline ends came to 4 bases. The V gene's germline CDR1 is MGHRA and CDR2 YSYEKL. CDR3: CASSQVGNTIYF. The CDR3 nucleotides read TGCGCCAGCAGCCAGGTCGGAAACACCATATATTTT.

This clonotype was detected ten times or more. The chain couples TRBV12-3 or TRBV12-4 to TRBJ1-2; D not resolved. The CDR3 runs to 12 residues. With 2 bases removed from V and 5 bases from J, the gap between germline ends came to 6 bases. CDR3: CASSLPGYGYTF. The CDR3 DNA sequence: TGTGCCAGCAGTTTACCGGGGTATGGCTACACCTTC.